The source of this T cell receptor (beta chain) is a study of blood T cell repertoires in COVID-19. Study-wide background: COVID-19 samples from acute and convalescent phases originated in the United States, Italy and Spain. Sources were T cells, B-cell-depleted T cells, or PBMCs; the material itself was cDNA or gDNA.

In the original analysis: Reference gene primer amplification gave estimated nucleated cell counts. Method: immunoSEQ multiplex PCR; TCRdb's copy keeps in-frame clones and lacks some. V and J calls and clone size come straight from that table; D and trimming were deduced from the DNA. The sample shows 95,000 to 150,000 clones, roughly 90% of them seen only once. V dropped 4 bases and J dropped 2; count of bases not matched to a gene: 6. The CDR3 extends over 16 amino acids. The germline V gene encodes CDR1 KGHDR and CDR2 SFDVKD. The sequence was obtained from a man aged 50 to 59 with acute or convalescent COVID-19. The sequenced sample was peripheral blood. V gene TRBV24-1 combines with J gene TRBJ2-2; TRBD1 matches at 7 bases. In nucleotides, the CDR3 is TGTGCCACCAGTGACTGGGGGACAGTAAACACCGGGGAGCTGTTTTTT. Amino acid sequence: CATSDWGTVNTGELFF.